What follows describes a single T cell receptor beta chain. Naive CD8 populations comprised CD45RO-negative cells positively selected for CCR7, excluding terminally differentiated effector memory CD45RA+ cells. TCRdb's table, derived via immunoSEQ multiplex PCR, lists solely in-frame clones and lacks some. The sample shows around 2,000,000 clones, about 95% of them seen only once. This sample is part of a study of shared clonotypes between healthy human individuals. CDR1 and CDR2 from the germline V gene are SNHLY and FYNNEI. This CDR3 region has 16 residues. J gave up 1 base and V 3 bases, and 5 bases lay outside the gene matches.

This TCR derives from a man between 18 and 29 years old in good health. The sequencing sample was made of naive CD8+ T cells sorted from blood. The chain combines TRBV2 with TRBJ2-5; 10 positions agree with TRBD1. The CDR3 sequence: CASSDPGQGIQETQYF. CDR3 coding DNA: TGTGCCAGCAGTGACCCGGGACAGGGGATCCAAGAGACCCAGTACTTC.